This T cell receptor (beta chain) was recovered during a study of read filtering for tumor transcriptome and immune sequencing. Every patient had bone marrow sampled while the disease was active. The CDR3 loop spans 11 amino acids. The V end was cut by 4 bases, the J end by 3 bases, with 4 bases between. Molecular barcoded adaptors covering alpha/delta and beta/gamma chains were used on approximately 400 ng RNA. Using its own MiXCR run on the reads, TCRdb lists one record per CDR3 protein. The sample contains about 39,000 distinct CDR3 sequences, 14% of which appear only once. Many counts were recorded for this clonotype.

The clonotype originates from a donor older than 35 with multiple myeloma. The rearrangement uses TRBV12-3 or TRBV12-4 and TRBJ2-7, with D hard to call. The sample comprised a population of CD138-negative cells sorted from bone marrow. The CDR3 DNA follows: TGTGCCAGCAGTTCCTTCTACGAGCAGTACTTC. Its protein product is CASSSFYEQYF.